This T cell receptor beta chain emerged from a study of CD8 T cells in ankylosing spondylitis. Study-level findings and limits: For ankylosing spondylitis blood, a TCR beta motif of several highly homologous variants appeared characteristic. Clones linked with disease were CD8+ and fairly uncommon in the peripheral blood.

MiXCR, applied by TCRdb to the 5' RACE reads, yields one record per CDR3 protein. The sample records 130,000 or so distinct CDR3 sequences, roughly 10% being singletons. The length of the CDR3 is 15 residues. The germline gives CDR1 SGHKS, CDR2 YYEKEE (reference sequence). This clonotype appeared many times. The target antigen is unknown. One end of the junction varies from germline; a read error may be responsible. The chain combines TRBV5-5 with TRBJ1-1, with 8 bases identical to TRBD1. What was sequenced was blood, either unsorted or a sorted T cell fraction (not recorded which). This sequence was found in a female donor with ankylosing spondylitis or in good health (not recorded which). The CDR3 protein is CASSSYRGMNTEAFF. The CDR3 nucleotides are TGTGCCAGCAGCAGTTACAGGGGGATGAACACCGAAGCTTTCTTT.